This TCR beta chain was recovered during a study of blood T cell repertoires in COVID-19. Study details: Donors in the United States, Italy and Spain gave samples during acute or convalescent COVID-19. From T cells, B-cell-depleted T cells, or PBMCs came the material, which was cDNA or gDNA.

Germline CDR1 is LGHDT and CDR2 is YNNKEL (reference sequence). The ends lost 5 bases at V and 10 bases at J; junction bases unmatched: 7. The CDR3 spans 14 residues. Participants' own reports of clinical history determined their cohort assignment. Original handling: Estimation of nucleated cell counts relied on the amplification of reference gene primers. Profiling relied on immunoSEQ multiplex PCR, and the TCRdb table lists in-frame clones only, not all of them. The V and J calls and clone size come from that table; D and trimming were worked out from the DNA. The data contain 220,000 or so clones, roughly 88% of them singletons.

The V call is TRBV3-1 (or the pseudogene TRBV3-2), the J call TRBJ1-6; 8 bases line up with TRBD1. The sample taken for sequencing was PBMCs or T cells enriched from blood (not recorded which). The TCR sequence derives from a woman in her forties or fifties who had recovered from COVID-19. Here the CDR3 reads CASSSQGAVSPLHF. CDR3 in DNA: TGTGCCAGCAGCTCCCAGGGGGCAGTCTCACCCCTCCACTTT.